Below, one T cell receptor (beta chain) is given with its context. The data derive from a study of identical twins. Template switching added a universal primer site; cDNA carried unique molecular identifiers. TCRdb used MiXCR to reprocess the 5' RACE reads, holding one entry per CDR3 protein. The table lists some 690,000 distinct CDR3 sequences, about 20% of them singletons, with around 4.4% in the top ten. In addition, the sample was reused for a study of T cells expressing NK-cell markers. That investigation notes: Cells sorted as CD3+CD56+NKG2C+, CD3+CD56+NKG2C- and CD3+CD56-NKG2C+ T cells supplied the TCR beta repertoires. Most of the eight sequenced donors tested HCMV-seropositive; one tested seronegative. Dominant NKG2C+ clonotypes made up about 1.0-8% of CD8+ T cells in a handful of donors.

The sample taken for sequencing was PBMCs. This TCR came from a woman under 30 in good health.

The CDR3 loop reads CSANSEGLDTEAFF. CDR3 nucleotides: TGCAGTGCTAACTCAGAAGGGCTGGACACTGAAGCTTTCTTT. The chain is built from TRBV20-1 and TRBJ1-1; D remains ambiguous. The CDR3 spans 14 residues. Trimming removed 4 bases at V and 3 bases at J, with 15 bases between. CDR1 DFQATT and CDR2 SNEGSKA come from the germline V gene (reference sequence).